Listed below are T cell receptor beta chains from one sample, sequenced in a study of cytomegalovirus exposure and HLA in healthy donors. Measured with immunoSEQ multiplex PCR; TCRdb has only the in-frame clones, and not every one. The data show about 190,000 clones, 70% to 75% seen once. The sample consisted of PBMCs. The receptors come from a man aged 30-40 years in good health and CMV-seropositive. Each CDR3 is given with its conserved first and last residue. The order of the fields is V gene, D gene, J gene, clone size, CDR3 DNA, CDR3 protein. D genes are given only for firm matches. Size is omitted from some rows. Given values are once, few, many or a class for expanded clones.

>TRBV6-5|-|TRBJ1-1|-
TGTGCCAGCAGTTACTGGCGGCCGGCCCAGAACACTGAAGCTTTCTTT
CASSYWRPAQNTEAFF
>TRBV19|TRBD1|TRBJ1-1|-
TGTGCCAGTAAGTTTGGACAGGGGAACACTGAAGCTTTCTTT
CASKFGQGNTEAFF
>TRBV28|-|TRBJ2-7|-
TGTGCCAGCAGTACACGGACAGATACTAATGATGAGCAGTACTTC
CASSTRTDTNDEQYF
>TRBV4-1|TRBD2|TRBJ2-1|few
TGCGCCAGCAGCCAAGAAACTAGCGGGCGTAGCGAGCAGTTCTTC
CASSQETSGRSEQFF
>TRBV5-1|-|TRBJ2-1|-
TGCGCCAGCAGCTTGATGACAGTGGCCTACAATGAGCAGTTCTTC
CASSLMTVAYNEQFF
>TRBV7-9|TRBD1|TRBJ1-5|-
TGTGCCAGCAGCTTAGTCCGGACAGGGGTGGGAGACAATCAGCCCCAGCATTTT
CASSLVRTGVGDNQPQHF
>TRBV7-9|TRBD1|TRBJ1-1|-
TGTGCCAGCAGCTTAGGAGGGACAGGCCCGAACACTGAAGCTTTCTTT
CASSLGGTGPNTEAFF
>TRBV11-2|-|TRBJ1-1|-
TGTGCCAGCAGCTCTACAGTGAACACTGAAGCTTTCTTT
CASSSTVNTEAFF
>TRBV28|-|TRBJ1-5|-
TGTGCCAGCAGTTTTTGGGGGGGCGGGCAGCCCCAGCATTTT
CASSFWGGGQPQHF
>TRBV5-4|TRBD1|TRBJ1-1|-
TGTGCCAGCAGCTTTCCGGGACAGGGGCTAGAAGCTTTCTTT
CASSFPGQGLEAFF
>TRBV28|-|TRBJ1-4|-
TGTGCCACTATACAGGCTGCAACTAATGAAAAACTGTTTTTT
CATIQAATNEKLFF
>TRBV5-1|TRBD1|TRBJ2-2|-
TGCGCCAGCAGCTTGGGATGGCAGGGGGCCGGGGAGCTGTTTTTT
CASSLGWQGAGELFF
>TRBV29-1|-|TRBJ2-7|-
TGCAGCGTTGCCCGGGACACGAACTCCTGGGAGCAGTACTTC
CSVARDTNSWEQYF
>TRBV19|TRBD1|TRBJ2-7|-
TGTGCCAGTAGCCCGGGACAGGGGGCCGAGCAGTACTTC
CASSPGQGAEQYF
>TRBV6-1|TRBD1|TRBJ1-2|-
TGTGCCAGCAGTGAAGCCTGGACAGGGCAGTATGGCTACACCTTC
CASSEAWTGQYGYTF
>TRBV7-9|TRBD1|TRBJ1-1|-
TGTGCCAGCAGCTCCGGGACAGTTAACACTGAAGCTTTCTTT
CASSSGTVNTEAFF
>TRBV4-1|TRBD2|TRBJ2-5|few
TGCGCCAGCAGCCAAGAATGGGCTAGCGGGGAAGAGACCCAGTACTTC
CASSQEWASGEETQYF
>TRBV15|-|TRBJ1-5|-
TGTGCCACCAGCAGAGACAACAGGGGCAATCAGCCCCAGCATTTT
CATSRDNRGNQPQHF
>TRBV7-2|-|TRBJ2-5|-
TGTGCCAGCAGCTTAGCAACCAGTGAGACCCAGTACTTC
CASSLATSETQYF
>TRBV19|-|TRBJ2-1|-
TGTGCCAGTAGTATAGAGGCAGGGCCGCCCTCACCCCGCAATGAGCAGTTCTTC
CASSIEAGPPSPRNEQFF
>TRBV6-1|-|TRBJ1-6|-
TGTGCCAGCAGTGAAATAGGGTGGACATTACGGTCACCCCTCCACTTT
CASSEIGWTLRSPLHF
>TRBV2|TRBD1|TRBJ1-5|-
TGTGCCAGCGGGGGACAGGGCCATCAGCCCCAGCATTTT
CASGGQGHQPQHF
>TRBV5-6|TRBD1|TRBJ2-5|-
TGTGCCAGCAGCTTGGTCAGGGGGAAAAGAGAGACCCAGTACTTC
CASSLVRGKRETQYF
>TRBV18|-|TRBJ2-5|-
TGTGCCAGCTCACCGACGAGGGGGGGGTACCAAGAGACCCAGTACTTC
CASSPTRGGYQETQYF
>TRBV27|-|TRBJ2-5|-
TGTGCCAGCAGTTTTGGGGGCCAGTACCAAGAGACCCAGTACTTC
CASSFGGQYQETQYF
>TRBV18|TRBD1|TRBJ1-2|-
TGTGCCAGCTCACGGTCGCAAACGGAGAGGGGGCGTGATGATGGCTACACCTTC
CASSRSQTERGRDDGYTF
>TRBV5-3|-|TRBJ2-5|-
TGTGCCAGCAGCTTGACAGGTTCGAGGGAGACCCAGTACTTC
CASSLTGSRETQYF
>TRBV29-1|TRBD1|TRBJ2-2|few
TGCAGCGCCAGGGGGACGGGGGAGCTGTTTTTT
CSARGTGELFF
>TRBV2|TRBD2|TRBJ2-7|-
TGTGCCAGCAGTGAGGTCGGCGGGAGTTCCTACGAGCAGTACTTC
CASSEVGGSSYEQYF
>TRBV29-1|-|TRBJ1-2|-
TGCAGCGTTGAAGGAAAAACAGGCCTTAACTATGGCTACACCTTC
CSVEGKTGLNYGYTF
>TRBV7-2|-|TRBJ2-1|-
TGTGCCAGCTCGAGAGCAGGCGGGGATGAGCAGTTCTTC
CASSRAGGDEQFF
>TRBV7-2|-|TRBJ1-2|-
TGTGCCAGCAGCTTAGCGCGACAGGAAGTCTATGGCTACACCTTC
CASSLARQEVYGYTF
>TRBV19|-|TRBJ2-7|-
TGTGCCAGTAGTATCCAATGGAGGGGCCCCTTCGAGCAGTACTTC
CASSIQWRGPFEQYF
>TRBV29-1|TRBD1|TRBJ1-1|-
TGCAGCGCAGTAACAGGGGGACCGAACACTGAAGCTTTCTTT
CSAVTGGPNTEAFF
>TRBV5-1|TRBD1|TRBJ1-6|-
TGCGCCAGCAGCGGGACAGGGGGGAATTCACCCCTCCACTTT
CASSGTGGNSPLHF
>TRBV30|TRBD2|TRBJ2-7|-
TGTGCCTGGATTAGGGCGGGGGGCCAGGGTGAGCAGTACTTC
CAWIRAGGQGEQYF